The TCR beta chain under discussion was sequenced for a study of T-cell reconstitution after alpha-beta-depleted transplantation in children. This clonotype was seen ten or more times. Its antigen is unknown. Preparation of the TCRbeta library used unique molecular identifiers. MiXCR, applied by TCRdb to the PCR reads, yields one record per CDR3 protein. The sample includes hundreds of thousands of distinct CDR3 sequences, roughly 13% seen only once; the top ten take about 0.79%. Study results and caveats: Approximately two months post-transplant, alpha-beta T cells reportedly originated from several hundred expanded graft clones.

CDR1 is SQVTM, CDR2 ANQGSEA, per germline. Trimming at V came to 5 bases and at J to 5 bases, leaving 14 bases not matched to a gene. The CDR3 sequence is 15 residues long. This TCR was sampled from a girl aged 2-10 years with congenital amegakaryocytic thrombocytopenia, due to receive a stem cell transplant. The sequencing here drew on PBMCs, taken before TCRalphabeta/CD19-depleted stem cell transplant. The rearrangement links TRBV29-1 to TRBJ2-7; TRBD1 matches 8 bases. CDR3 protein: CSVKKGQGFGDEQYF. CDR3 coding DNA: TGCAGCGTTAAAAAAGGACAGGGTTTCGGGGACGAGCAGTACTTC.